Below are 22 T cell receptor beta chains sequenced from a single sample in a study of blood T cell repertoires in COVID-19. Some clones are missing from TCRdb's copy, which holds only in-frame ones; the method was immunoSEQ multiplex PCR. The table records about 260,000 clones, 70% to 90% of them present only once. The material sequenced was peripheral blood. All receptors come from a woman in her sixties or seventies with COVID-19, enrolled during active disease.

The chain links TRBV19 to TRBJ1-1; no definite D call. This CDR3 has 12 amino acids. The germline V gene encodes CDR1 LNHDA and CDR2 SQIVND (reference sequence). V was shortened by 7 bases and J by 4 bases, with 10 bases between the two germline ends. The CDR3 region is CASKGGGTEAFF. The CDR3, as DNA: TGTGCCAGTAAAGGAGGCGGCACTGAAGCTTTCTTT.

This clone is a singleton in its sample. The chain is built from TRBV29-1 and TRBJ1-1; D perhaps matches TRBD1 (5 bases). The CDR3 spans 13 residues. The V end lost 4 bases, the J end lost 2 bases, and 11 bases lay between the germline ends. Germline CDR1 reads SQVTM; CDR2 reads ANQGSEA. The chain's CDR3 is CSVVRVVNTEAFF. DNA for the CDR3: TGCAGCGTTGTCAGGGTCGTTAACACTGAAGCTTTCTTT.

This chain connects TRBV21-1 to TRBJ2-6; whether TRBD2, the table's D call, matches the DNA was not checked. TRBV21-1 is described as a pseudogene. The CDR3 extends over 18 amino acids. The CDR3 protein is CASSKGRGRLSGANVLTF. CDR3 DNA sequence: TGTGCCAGCAGTAAGGGGAGGGGCCGCCTCTCTGGGGCCAACGTCCTGACTTTC.

This clone was seen more than once but under ten times. The chain recombines TRBV7-2 with TRBJ1-5, with D perhaps matching TRBD1 (6 bases). There are 14 residues in the CDR3. Germline lookup yields CDR1 SGHTA and CDR2 FQGNSA. The V end was cut by 5 bases, the J end by 1 base, with 9 bases between. For the CDR3, the DNA is TGTGCCAGCAGCGTTACAGGGAGCAATCAGCCCCAGCATTTT. As protein: CASSVTGSNQPQHF.

The chain uses TRBV19 and TRBJ1-1; weak D call: TRBD1 (5 bases). The V gene's germline CDR1 is LNHDA and CDR2 SQIVND (reference sequence). Trimming stripped 3 bases from V and 2 bases from J, with 10 bases between. This CDR3 region has 14 residues. The DNA for the CDR3 is TGTGCCAGTAGTATGGGGGGATTCAACACTGAAGCTTTCTTT. Protein: CASSMGGFNTEAFF.

The chain has TRBV4-1 and TRBJ2-5, with D possibly being TRBD2 (5 bases). Germline V CDR1 and CDR2: MGHRA, YSYEKL. The CDR3 loop spans 15 amino acids. The ends were cut back, 0 bases at V and 1 base at J, with 9 bases in the middle. In nucleotides, the CDR3 is TGCGCCAGCAGCCAAGAAAGGACTCCCCAAGAGACCCAGTACTTC. Translating it yields CASSQERTPQETQYF.

This rearrangement joins TRBV27 to TRBJ1-2; a possible D gene is TRBD1 (6 bases). Trimming took off 0 bases at V and 7 bases at J, with 9 bases between the two ends. The CDR3 is made up of 13 amino acids. Germline values: CDR1 MNHEY, CDR2 SMNVEV (reference sequence). In DNA form, the CDR3 reads TGTGCCAGCAGTTTATCCGGACAGCTTGGCTACACCTTC. This encodes CASSLSGQLGYTF.

This clone has a single count. The rearrangement joins TRBV29-1 to TRBJ2-1, with 11 bases fitting TRBD1. The CDR3 runs 15 residues. The ends lost 2 bases at V and 3 bases at J; junction bases unmatched: 3. CDR1 and CDR2 from the germline V gene are SQVTM and ANQGSEA. CDR3 nucleotides: TGCAGCGTTGAAACTGGGACAGGGGGCTACAATGAGCAGTTCTTC. Protein: CSVETGTGGYNEQFF.

The chain joins TRBV12-5 to TRBJ1-2; 7 positions agree with TRBD1. The CDR3 spans 16 residues. Unmatched junction bases numbered 8, after V lost 3 bases and J lost 1 base. Germline V gene sequence: CDR1 LGHNT, CDR2 FRNRAP. This CDR3 reads CASGFWGDRNNYGYTF. The CDR3 DNA sequence: TGTGCTAGTGGTTTCTGGGGGGACAGAAATAACTATGGCTACACCTTC.

This clone was seen only once. The chain couples TRBV7-2 to TRBJ2-1; 8 bases are a match to TRBD1. With V trimmed by 1 base and J by 2 bases, 4 bases remained unmatched. CDR1 and CDR2 (germline): SGHTA, FQGNSA. There are 16 residues in the CDR3. As DNA, the CDR3 is TGTGCCAGCAGCTTAGGGAGACAGGGGACCTACAATGAGCAGTTCTTC. Translating it yields CASSLGRQGTYNEQFF.

J is TRBJ2-7 and V is TRBV27; 12 nucleotides match TRBD2. With V trimmed by 5 bases and J by 3 bases, 5 bases remained unmatched. This CDR3 spans 15 amino acids. Germline V lookup: CDR1 MNHEY, CDR2 SMNVEV (reference sequence). The CDR3 loop is CASSKVLAGGYEQYF. The CDR3 nucleotides read TGTGCCAGCAGTAAGGTACTAGCGGGAGGCTACGAGCAGTACTTC.

This chain joins TRBV19 and TRBJ1-1, with D uncertain. V lost 7 bases and J lost 11, with 14 bases in between. CDR3 length equals 11 residues. The germline V gene encodes CDR1 LNHDA and CDR2 SQIVND (reference sequence). The CDR3 region is CASTLGSGAFF. CDR3 sequence (DNA): TGTGCCAGTACCCTCGGGAGTGGGGCTTTCTTT.

The rearrangement links TRBV7-3 to TRBJ2-1; the D gene is possibly TRBD2 (5 bases). With 5 bases removed from V and 1 base from J, the gap between germline ends came to 21 bases. The CDR3 contains 18 residues. CDR1 is SGHTA, CDR2 FQGTGA, per germline. The CDR3 bases are TGTGCCAGCAGCCCTCGTCGGGGTGCTGTGGGGTCCTACAATGAGCAGTTCTTC. This sequence encodes CASSPRRGAVGSYNEQFF.

This chain joins TRBV24-1 and TRBJ1-2; the D gene is possibly TRBD1 (6 bases). This CDR3 comprises 13 residues. The germline V gene encodes CDR1 KGHDR and CDR2 SFDVKD. Trimming shortened V by 3 bases and J by 8 bases, and 12 bases separated the two germline ends. Here the CDR3 DNA reads TGTGCCACCAGTGATAACAGGGCTCCCGGCTACACCTTC. Its protein product is CATSDNRAPGYTF.

This chain uses TRBV29-1 with TRBJ2-1; 10 bases fit TRBD1. The CDR3 is 17 amino acids. Germline trimming cut 6 bases from V and 1 base from J; bases unmatched to any gene: 12. Germline V gives CDR1 SQVTM, CDR2 ANQGSEA. The CDR3 sequence is CSVPTTGGGGSYNEQFF. The CDR3 bases are TGCAGCGTGCCGACGACAGGGGGCGGGGGATCCTACAATGAGCAGTTCTTC.

CDR3 coding DNA: TGTGCCAGCAGTTACTCGCGGGGCCCTGAAGCTTTCTTT. It specifies CASSYSRGPEAFF. The genes are TRBV6-5 and TRBJ1-1, with D tentatively TRBD1 (5 bases). Trimming cost V 0 bases and J 6 bases, with 8 bases left between them. Germline loops: CDR1 MNHEY, CDR2 SVGAGI. The CDR3 is 13 residues long.

The genes are TRBV21-1 and TRBJ1-3; the D call in the table, TRBD1, was not verified against the DNA. TRBV21-1 is classified as a pseudogene. This CDR3 is built from 17 residues. This CDR3 is CASSRDRVELWGNTIYF. CDR3 bases: TGTGCCAGCAGCAGGGACAGGGTAGAACTTTGGGGAAACACCATATATTTT.

This clone was detected only once. This chain joins TRBV19 and TRBJ1-1; 7 positions agree with TRBD1. This CDR3 region has 16 residues. CDR1 and CDR2 (germline): LNHDA, SQIVND (reference sequence). The trim removed 2 bases at V and 5 bases at J, leaving 11 bases unmatched. The CDR3 spells CASSIRRGQGETEAFF. CDR3 nucleotides: TGTGCCAGTAGTATAAGAAGAGGCCAGGGGGAAACTGAAGCTTTCTTT.

Concerning this clone itself: The sample contains more than one DNA sequence encoding this CDR3. The V call is TRBV27, the J call TRBJ2-7, with 7 bases that match TRBD1. This CDR3 comprises 15 residues. Germline-derived CDR1 and CDR2 are MNHEY and SMNVEV (reference sequence). Trimming cost V 6 bases and J 7 bases; bases outside gene matches: 15. CDR3 nucleotide sequence: TGTGCCAGCAGCCTCTGGGACAGCTCTACTAGGGAGCAGTACTTC. This gives the protein CASSLWDSSTREQYF.

This clone showed up many times. The rearrangement links TRBV27 to TRBJ2-7, with 9 bases identical to TRBD2. The germline V gene has CDR1 MNHEY and CDR2 SMNVEV (reference sequence). The CDR3 contains 16 residues. With V trimmed by 5 bases and J by 2 bases, 10 bases remained unmatched. The CDR3 loop is CASSPPAGGAAYEQYF. The DNA for the CDR3 is TGTGCCAGCAGTCCTCCAGCGGGAGGCGCGGCCTACGAGCAGTACTTC.

The chain joins TRBV5-1 to TRBJ2-7; perhaps TRBD1 as D (7 bases). V dropped 7 bases and J dropped 3 bases, with 23 bases sitting between them. The length of the CDR3 is 16 residues. CDR1 and CDR2 (germline): SGHRS, YFSETQ. DNA for the CDR3: TGCGCCAGCCGCCAGGGGGGCTTAGATCTAGTCTACGAGCAGTACTTC. It specifies CASRQGGLDLVYEQYF.

V gene TRBV29-1 combines with J gene TRBJ2-1; a weak D match, TRBD2 (6 bases). Trimming left V 8 bases short and J 0 bases short, with 20 bases between. The CDR3 spans 16 residues. Germline lookup yields CDR1 SQVTM and CDR2 ANQGSEA. Written as DNA, the CDR3 is TGCAGCTTCCACCTAGAGACCGGGAGCTCCTACAATGAGCAGTTCTTC. Translated, it gives CSFHLETGSSYNEQFF.